The 6 T cell receptor beta chains below all came from one sample that was sequenced in a study of blood T cell repertoires in COVID-19. TCRdb's table, derived via immunoSEQ multiplex PCR, lists solely in-frame clones and lacks some. This table has 140,000 or so clones, more than 75% appearing once. Sequenced sample: PBMCs or T cells enriched from blood (not recorded which). These receptors all stem from a man aged 55-75 years who had recovered from COVID-19.

J is TRBJ1-1 and V is TRBV12-3 or TRBV12-4; D remains ambiguous. The CDR3 length is 12 residues. The V end was cut by 6 bases, the J end by 5 bases, with 10 bases between. The CDR3 DNA sequence: TGTGCCAGCAGCCCCAGGTGGACTGAAGCTTTCTTT. Protein product: CASSPRWTEAFF.

The chain carries TRBV11-2 and TRBJ1-6; possible D gene TRBD1, 6 bases. The CDR3 extends over 15 amino acids. V lost 4 bases to trimming and J lost 1 base, with 8 bases between them. Germline CDR1 and CDR2: SGHAT and FQNNGV. CDR3 in amino acids: CASSYRVSYNSPLHF. In nucleotides, the CDR3 is TGTGCCAGCAGCTACAGGGTTTCCTATAATTCACCCCTCCACTTT.

The chain is built from TRBV18 and TRBJ1-5; 8 positions agree with TRBD1. The CDR3 is made up of 16 amino acids. Per the germline V gene, CDR1 is KGHSH and CDR2 is LQKENI. J was trimmed by 2 bases and V by 4 bases; bases with no gene match: 7. The CDR3 bases are TGTGCCAGCTCACAAACAGGGGGACGGGGCAATCAGCCCCAGCATTTT. Protein product: CASSQTGGRGNQPQHF.

This chain uses TRBV29-1 with TRBJ2-1, with TRBD1 matching 9 bases. The length of the CDR3 is 16 residues. Germline V lookup: CDR1 SQVTM, CDR2 ANQGSEA. V dropped 3 bases and J dropped 0; count of bases not matched to a gene: 6. The CDR3 here is CSVDGGQGHSYNEQFF. The CDR3 bases are TGCAGCGTTGATGGGGGACAGGGACACTCCTACAATGAGCAGTTCTTC.

This clone came up a few times. The J gene is TRBJ2-3, the V gene TRBV28; the D is unclear. This CDR3 is built from 17 residues. V was trimmed by 4 bases and J by 1 base, leaving 18 bases between them. Germline lookup yields CDR1 MDHEN and CDR2 SYDVKM. The CDR3 nucleotides are TGTGCCAGCAGTTCACCCTTTTTACTATTGGGCACAGATACGCAGTATTTT. Translating it yields CASSSPFLLLGTDTQYF.

The CDR3 DNA follows: TGTGCCAGCAGCCATGGACCTGGGGCAGGGGCCACCGGGGAGCTGTTTTTT. Translated: CASSHGPGAGATGELFF. This chain uses TRBV5-4 with TRBJ2-2, with D possibly being TRBD1 (6 bases). Trimming shortened V by 4 bases and J by 4 bases, and 20 bases separated the two germline ends. Germline lookup yields CDR1 SGHNT and CDR2 YYREEE (reference sequence). The CDR3 runs to 17 residues.